This is a list of T cell receptor beta chains from one sample in a study of blood T cell repertoires in COVID-19. Assay: immunoSEQ multiplex PCR; the TCRdb copy retains only in-frame clones and omits some. In the table there are roughly 100,000 clones, around 81% of which are singletons. Material: peripheral blood. The origin of the receptors is an elderly man with COVID-19, enrolled during active disease. Each CDR3 is given with its conserved first and last residue. The D gene is left open where the match is weak. Not every row has a clone size; where given, it reads once, few, many or a size class.

CASSMVNSDEQYF	TGTGCCAGTAGTATGGTAAATTCGGACGAGCAGTACTTC	TRBJ2-7	-	-	TRBV19
CASSIAASGSTDTQYF	TGTGCCAGTAGTATAGCGGCTAGCGGGAGCACAGATACGCAGTATTTT	TRBJ2-3	TRBD2	-	TRBV19
CASSRGPQETQYF	TGTGCCAGCAGCAGGGGGCCGCAAGAGACCCAGTACTTC	TRBJ2-5	TRBD1	-	TRBV11-2
CASSRGIVQETQYF	TGTGCCAGCAGCAGGGGAATAGTCCAAGAGACCCAGTACTTC	TRBJ2-5	-	-	TRBV25-1
CASSYPGQKNTEAFF	TGTGCCAGCAGTTACCCCGGACAGAAGAACACTGAAGCTTTCTTT	TRBJ1-1	-	-	TRBV6-7
CASTTGGVSNQPQHF	TGTGCCAGTACCACAGGGGGGGTAAGCAATCAGCCCCAGCATTTT	TRBJ1-5	TRBD1	-	TRBV19
CASSYGGTGGTDTQYF	TGTGCCAGCAGTTACGGCGGGACAGGGGGCACAGATACGCAGTATTTT	TRBJ2-3	TRBD1	once	TRBV6-5
CASSYSDRGSPLHF	TGTGCCAGCAGTTACTCGGACAGGGGCTCACCCCTCCACTTT	TRBJ1-6	TRBD1	-	TRBV6-5
CASSLGDSWETQYF	TGCGCCAGCAGCTTGGGCGACAGTTGGGAGACCCAGTACTTC	TRBJ2-5	-	-	TRBV5-1
CASRTDRGNEKLFF	TGTGCCAGCAGGACAGACAGGGGTAATGAAAAACTGTTTTTT	TRBJ1-4	TRBD1	once	TRBV6-5
CASSSQQGLYYGYTF	TGCGCCAGCAGCTCCCAACAGGGTCTCTACTATGGCTACACCTTC	TRBJ1-2	-	-	TRBV5-1
CASSTGQGEGLMGYTF	TGTGCCAGCAGCACCGGACAGGGTGAGGGCCTGATGGGCTACACCTTC	TRBJ1-2	TRBD1	-	TRBV7-2
CASSSSGQRQEQFF	TGTGCCAGTAGTTCTAGCGGACAGAGGCAAGAGCAGTTCTTC	TRBJ2-1	-	-	TRBV19